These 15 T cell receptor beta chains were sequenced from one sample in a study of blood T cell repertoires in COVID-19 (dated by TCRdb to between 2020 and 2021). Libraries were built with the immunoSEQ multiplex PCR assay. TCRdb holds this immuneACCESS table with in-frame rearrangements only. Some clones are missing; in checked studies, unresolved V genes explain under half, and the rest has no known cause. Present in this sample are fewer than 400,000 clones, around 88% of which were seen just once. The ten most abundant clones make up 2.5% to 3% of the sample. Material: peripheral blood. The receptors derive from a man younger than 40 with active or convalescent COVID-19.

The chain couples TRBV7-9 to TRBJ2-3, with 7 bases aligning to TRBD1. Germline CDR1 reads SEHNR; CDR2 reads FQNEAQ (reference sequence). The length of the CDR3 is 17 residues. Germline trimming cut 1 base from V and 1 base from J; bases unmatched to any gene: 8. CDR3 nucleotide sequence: TGTGCCAGCAGCTTAGGAGGGGGCCCGGCCGGCACAGATACGCAGTATTTT. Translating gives CASSLGGGPAGTDTQYF.

CDR3 sequence: CASSPKTGRKTPLHF. The DNA of the CDR3 is TGCGCCAGCAGCCCAAAGACAGGGAGAAAGACACCCCTCCACTTT. The rearrangement links TRBV4-1 to TRBJ1-6; 7 nucleotides agree with TRBD1. Germline-derived CDR1 and CDR2 are MGHRA and YSYEKL. The ends lost 4 bases at V and 11 bases at J; junction bases unmatched: 11. CDR3 length: 15 amino acids.

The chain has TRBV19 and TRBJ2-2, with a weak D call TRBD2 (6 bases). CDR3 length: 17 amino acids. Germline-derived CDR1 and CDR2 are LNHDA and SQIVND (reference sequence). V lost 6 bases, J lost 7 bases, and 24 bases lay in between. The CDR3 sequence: CASRYRTNRFGVGELFF. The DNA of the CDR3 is TGTGCCAGTAGGTACAGGACTAACAGATTCGGTGTCGGGGAGCTGTTTTTT.

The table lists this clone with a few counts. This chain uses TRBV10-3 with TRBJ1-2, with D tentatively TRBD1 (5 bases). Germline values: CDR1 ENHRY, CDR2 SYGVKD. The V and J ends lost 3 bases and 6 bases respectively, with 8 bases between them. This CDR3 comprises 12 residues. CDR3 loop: CAISEKGHGYTF. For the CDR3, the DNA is TGTGCCATCAGTGAAAAGGGGCATGGCTACACCTTC.

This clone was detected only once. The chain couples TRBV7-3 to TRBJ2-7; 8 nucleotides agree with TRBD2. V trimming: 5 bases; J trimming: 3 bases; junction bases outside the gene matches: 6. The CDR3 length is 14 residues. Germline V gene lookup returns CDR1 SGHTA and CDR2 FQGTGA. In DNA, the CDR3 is TGTGCCAGCAGCCCTACTAGCGGCCTCTACGAGCAGTACTTC. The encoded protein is CASSPTSGLYEQYF.

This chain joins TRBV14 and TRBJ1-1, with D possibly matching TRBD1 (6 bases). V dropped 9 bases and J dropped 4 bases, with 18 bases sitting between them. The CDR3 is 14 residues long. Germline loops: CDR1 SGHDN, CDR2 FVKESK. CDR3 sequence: CASMRGAWGTEAFF. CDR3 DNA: TGTGCCAGTATGCGGGGGGCTTGGGGCACTGAAGCTTTCTTT.

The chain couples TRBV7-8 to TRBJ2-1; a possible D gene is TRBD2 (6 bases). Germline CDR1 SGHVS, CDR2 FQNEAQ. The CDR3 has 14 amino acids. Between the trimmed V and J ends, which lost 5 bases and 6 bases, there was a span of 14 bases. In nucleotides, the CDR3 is TGTGCCAGCAGCCCCGAGGGACTGGGCAATGAGCAGTTCTTC. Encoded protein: CASSPEGLGNEQFF.

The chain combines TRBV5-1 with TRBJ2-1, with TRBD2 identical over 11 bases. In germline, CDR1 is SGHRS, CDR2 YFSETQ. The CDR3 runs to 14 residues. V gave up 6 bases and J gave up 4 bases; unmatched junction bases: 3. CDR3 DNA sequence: TGCGCCAGCACCTTAGCGGGGGGGTACAATGAGCAGTTCTTC. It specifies CASTLAGGYNEQFF.

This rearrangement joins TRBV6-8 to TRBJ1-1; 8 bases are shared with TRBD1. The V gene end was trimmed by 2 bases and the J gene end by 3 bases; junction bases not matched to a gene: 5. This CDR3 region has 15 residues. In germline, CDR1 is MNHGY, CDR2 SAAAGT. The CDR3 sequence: CASSYIQGEDTEAFF. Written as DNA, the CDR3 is TGTGCCAGCAGTTACATACAGGGGGAAGACACTGAAGCTTTCTTT.

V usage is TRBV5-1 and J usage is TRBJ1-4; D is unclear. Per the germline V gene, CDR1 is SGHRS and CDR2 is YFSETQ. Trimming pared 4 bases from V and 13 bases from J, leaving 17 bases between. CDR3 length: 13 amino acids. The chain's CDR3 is CASSAQESSGLFF. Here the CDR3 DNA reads TGCGCCAGCAGCGCACAAGAATCCTCGGGACTGTTTTTT.

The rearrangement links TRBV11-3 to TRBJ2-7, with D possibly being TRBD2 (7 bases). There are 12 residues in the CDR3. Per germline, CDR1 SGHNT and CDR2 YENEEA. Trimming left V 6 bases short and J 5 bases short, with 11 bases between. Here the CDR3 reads CASSRGGDEQYF. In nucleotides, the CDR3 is TGTGCCAGCAGTCGAGGGGGGGACGAGCAGTACTTC. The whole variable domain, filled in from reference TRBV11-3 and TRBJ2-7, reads EAGVVQSPRYKIIEKKQPVAFWCNPISGHNTLYWYLQNLGQGPELLIRYENEEAVDDSQLPKDRFSAERLKGVDSTLKIQPAELGDSAVYLCASSRGGDEQYFGPGTRLTVT.

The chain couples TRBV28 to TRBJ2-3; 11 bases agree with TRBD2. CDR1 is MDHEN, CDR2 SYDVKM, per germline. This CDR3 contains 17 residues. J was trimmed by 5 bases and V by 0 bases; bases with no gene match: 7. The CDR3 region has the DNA TGTGCCAGCAGTTTATGGGGAACTAGCGGGAGTCAAGATACGCAGTATTTT. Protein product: CASSLWGTSGSQDTQYF.

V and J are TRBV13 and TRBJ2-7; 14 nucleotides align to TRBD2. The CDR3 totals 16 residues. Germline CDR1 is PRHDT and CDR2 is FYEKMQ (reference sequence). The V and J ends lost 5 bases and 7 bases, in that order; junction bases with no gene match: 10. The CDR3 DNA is TGTGCCAGCAGCCTAAAGGGACTAGCGGGAGTTATAGAGCAGTACTTC. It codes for CASSLKGLAGVIEQYF.

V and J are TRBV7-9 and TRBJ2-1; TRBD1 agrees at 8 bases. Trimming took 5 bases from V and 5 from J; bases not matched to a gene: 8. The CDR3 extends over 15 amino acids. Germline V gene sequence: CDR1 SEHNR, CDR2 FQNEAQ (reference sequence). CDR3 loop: CASSPPRTGNNEQFF. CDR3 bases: TGTGCCAGCAGCCCCCCTCGGACAGGGAACAATGAGCAGTTCTTC.

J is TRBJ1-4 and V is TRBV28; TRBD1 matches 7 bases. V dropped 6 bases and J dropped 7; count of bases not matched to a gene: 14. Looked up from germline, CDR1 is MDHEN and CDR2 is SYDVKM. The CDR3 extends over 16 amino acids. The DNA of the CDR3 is TGTGCCAGCAGGTCAACTTTACAGGGGAGAGTTGAAAAACTGTTTTTT. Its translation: CASRSTLQGRVEKLFF. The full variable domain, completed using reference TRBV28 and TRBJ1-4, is DVKVTQSSRYLVKRTGEKVFLECVQDMDHENMFWYRQDPGLGLRLIYFSYDVKMKEKGDIPEGYSVSREKKERFSLILESASTNQTSMYLCASRSTLQGRVEKLFFGSGTQLSVL.